Each of the 5 T cell receptor beta chains below was sequenced from the same sample in a study of blood T cell repertoires in COVID-19. Libraries were prepared by immunoSEQ multiplex PCR; TCRdb keeps only in-frame clonotypes and omits some of them. The repertoire holds roughly 240,000 clones, with roughly four fifths as singletons. Material for sequencing was PBMCs or T cells enriched from blood (not recorded which). The receptors were gathered from a woman aged 40 to 50 who had been exposed to COVID-19.

This sequence joins TRBV2 and TRBJ1-5; the D gene is possibly TRBD1 (6 bases). Trimming left V 11 bases short and J 0 bases short, with 14 bases between. CDR1 is SNHLY, CDR2 FYNNEI, per germline. The CDR3 is 14 residues long. CDR3 sequence reads: CAGQGGDSNQPQHF. The CDR3 DNA follows: TGTGCCGGGCAAGGGGGGGATAGCAATCAGCCCCAGCATTTT. Variable domain in full (rest from reference TRBV2 and TRBJ1-5): EPEVTQTPSHQVTQMGQEVILRCVPISNHLYFYWYRQILGQKVEFLVSFYNNEISEKSEIFDDQFSVERPDGSNFTLKIRSTKLEDSAMYFCAGQGGDSNQPQHFGDGTRLSIL.

The J gene is TRBJ1-2, the V gene TRBV19; the match to TRBD1 covers 9 bases. CDR3 size: 16 residues. J gave up 6 bases and V 7 bases, and 15 bases lay outside the gene matches. Germline assignment: CDR1 LNHDA and CDR2 SQIVND (reference sequence). The CDR3 spells CASTQDLGQGENGYTF. CDR3 bases: TGTGCCAGTACCCAGGATCTGGGACAGGGCGAAAATGGCTACACCTTC.

The CDR3 region is CASSKTEVSQEAFF. In nucleotides, the CDR3 is TGTGCCAGCAGTAAGACCGAGGTCTCGCAAGAAGCTTTCTTT. The rearrangement links TRBV7-2 to TRBJ1-1; D unclear. Germline V gene sequence: CDR1 SGHTA, CDR2 FQGNSA. V lost 6 bases and J 8 bases, leaving 19 bases between the germline ends. The CDR3 extends over 14 amino acids.

The J gene is TRBJ1-6, the V gene TRBV3-1 (or the pseudogene TRBV3-2); the D is unclear. Germline CDR1 LGHDT, CDR2 YNNKEL (reference sequence). The CDR3 totals 14 residues. V was shortened by 0 bases and J by 13 bases, with 13 bases between the two germline ends. The CDR3 coding sequence is TGTGCCAGCAGCCAAGAATATGTTGAGAACCCCCTCCACTTT. Its protein product is CASSQEYVENPLHF.

The V gene is TRBV4-2, the J gene TRBJ1-3; tentatively, D is TRBD1 (5 bases). From germline, CDR1 is LGHNA and CDR2 YNFKEQ. V was pared by 4 bases and J by 2 bases, with 15 bases between. CDR3 size: 16 residues. As DNA, the CDR3 is TGTGCCAGCAGCCCGGAATATCGGGGGGCTGGAAACACCATATATTTT. Protein sequence: CASSPEYRGAGNTIYF.